The present T cell receptor (beta chain) was sequenced within a study of blood T cell repertoires in COVID-19. From germline, CDR1 is LGHDT and CDR2 YNNKEL (reference sequence). V was clipped by 1 base and J by 5 bases; unmatched bases: 16. The CDR3 spans 19 residues. The repertoire was sequenced with immunoSEQ multiplex PCR; TCRdb's copy has only in-frame clones and lacks some. Of 300,000 to 400,000 clones listed, around 87% were seen once; the top ten hold 3%. The chain links TRBV3-1 (or the pseudogene TRBV3-2) to TRBJ2-5; 10 nucleotides line up with TRBD2. The TCR sequence derives from a human donor in a cohort sampled during active COVID-19. What was sequenced was peripheral blood. CDR3 nucleotide sequence: TGTGCCAGCAGCCAAGTGCAGCGGGAGGGCCGTCTTAAACGCGAGACCCAGTACTTC. Protein: CASSQVQREGRLKRETQYF.